This T cell receptor (beta chain) is drawn from a study of blood T cell repertoires in COVID-19 (dated by TCRdb to about 2020). For the study in its entirety: Collaborator samples came from the United States, Italy and Spain and covered acute and convalescent phases of COVID-19. The material from the prospective study consisted of cDNA or gDNA derived from T cells, B-cell-depleted T cells, or PBMCs. The dataset comprised deeply sampled blood TCRbeta repertoires from subjects exposed to, actively infected with, or recovered from COVID-19. The repertoires were released in a freely available public database meant as a resource for research on the immune response to SARS-CoV-2. Samples came from the ongoing ImmuneRACE study (first 160 participants) plus 1,254 subjects from 6 global collaborators. The sample metadata nearly always contained a de-identified subject ID, COVID-19 status, age in years and sex. Where available, HLA class I and class II types were obtained from metadata supplied by the sample provider rather than from assay-based typing.

What the authors observed across the whole study: How much clinical and demographic metadata was included differed by source and by participant, and the metadata was provided uncurated.

Participants in the prospective study were aged about 18 to 100 years, lived in under 30 United States geographic areas, and enrolled through a virtual design. In the prospective study, participants were assigned to cohorts based on the clinical history participants reported in a screening survey and a study questionnaire. ImmuneRACE Cohort 3 recovered participants were defined by two consecutive negative NP/OP PCR tests, healthcare professional clearance, or symptom resolution. Each participant in the prospective study had whole blood, serum and a nasopharyngeal or oropharyngeal swab collected by mobile phlebotomists. Participants in the prospective study had the option to provide additional blood draws and questionnaires over an approximately two-month period. Before DNA extraction, prospective study blood samples were shipped either frozen or at room temperature. This clone was seen a few times. Its antigen has not been determined. Base qualities were left out, and no much larger clone turns up one base away.

TCRbeta CDR3 regions were amplified from genomic DNA using the immunoSEQ Assay, a bias-controlled multiplex PCR. In the paper's pipeline: The number of nucleated cells in each sample was estimated by amplification of reference gene primers within the assay. To quantify the absolute abundance of each unique TCRbeta CDR3 rearrangement, sequence reads were collapsed and filtered. Productive Simpson clonality was computed per sample as the square root of Simpson's diversity index over productive rearrangements. The immuneACCESS repertoire file appears here via TCRdb, limited to in-frame rearrangements. These files lack a portion of the clones; in checked studies, under half of the deficit traces to unresolved V genes, and the cause of the others is not known. V, J and clone size are those of that table, while D and trimming were read from the DNA. The sample table holds 300,000 to 400,000 clones, of which approximately 90% were seen once. The ten largest clonotypes hold more than 1% of the sample.

The sequencing input was PBMCs or T cells enriched from blood (not recorded which). The sequence derives from a woman aged 18-29 years who had recovered from COVID-19.

The CDR3 protein sequence reads: CASSTTGYYGYTF. The bases read TGTGCCAGCAGCACAACAGGGTACTATGGCTACACCTTC. The chain was built from TRBV11-2 and TRBJ1-2, and possibly TRBD1, on 6 matching bases. Relative to germline, V is 5 bases shorter and J is 3 bases shorter, with 10 bases between their ends. CDR1 SGHAT and CDR2 FQNNGV were looked up in the germline V gene. The CDR3 numbers 13 residues from cysteine through phenylalanine. Only the CDR3 portion is preserved as DNA: 39 bases, with reading frame beginning at the first base.